The source of this TCR beta chain is a study of prognosis after radiotherapy for stage I lung cancer. As for the study in general: With some 13 men and 5 to 7 women, the cohort's median age was 74.5 years, range 53–84. The study recorded squamous cell carcinoma in over 5 patients and adenocarcinoma in fewer than 15.

CDR3 size: 14 residues. V was pared by 5 bases and J by 5 bases, with 16 bases between. Germline CDR1 and CDR2: SEHNR and FQNEAQ (reference sequence). This clonotype was seen repeatedly, ten times or more. Two rounds of multiplex PCR amplified TCR beta CDR3 from genomic DNA. Primers specific to each TRBV and TRBJ gene drove first-round PCR. One entry per CDR3 protein, called by TCRdb with MiXCR from the multiplex PCR reads. This sample yields approximately 22,000 distinct CDR3 sequences, of which around 46% are seen a single time; around 29% belongs to the top ten. This TCR was recovered from a donor aged 50 or older with non-small cell lung cancer. The sample here was PBMCs, taken before or after stereotactic body radiation therapy (not recorded which). The chain employs TRBV7-9 and TRBJ2-7; D call uncertain. The CDR3 loop reads CASSPPSVRDEQYF. The CDR3 nucleotides are TGTGCCAGCAGCCCCCCATCGGTTCGCGACGAGCAGTACTTC.